The source of this T cell receptor (beta chain) is a study of Ad26.COV2.S vaccination and SARS-CoV-2 variants (dated by TCRdb to about 2021). For the wider study: Donors in the vaccine arm were drawn from COV1001, a multicentre, randomized, double-blind, placebo-controlled phase I-IIa trial testing Ad26.COV2.S in healthy adults. The TCR-sequenced set comprised approximately 32 samples: 19 Ad26.COV2.S vaccine recipients, 5 placebo recipients and 8 SARS-CoV-2 convalescent individuals. Trial participants were randomized into five groups of five, in which low-dose or high-dose Ad26.COV2.S was given once or twice, or placebo was given on both occasions. Investigators did not know the trial group allocation while performing experiments and assessing outcomes. Dosing of Ad26.COV2.S was intramuscular, at either 5x10^10 or 1x10^11 viral particles, delivered as one shot or as two shots spaced 56 days apart. TCRbeta repertoire sequencing was used to assess the specificity and breadth of SARS-CoV-2-reactive T cell receptors after Ad26.COV2.S vaccination. Broader findings and caveats from the paper: Vaccine and placebo recipients had comparable non-spike TCR breadth, which fits with the vaccine containing only spike. Substantial breadth of spike-specific CD8+ and CD4+ T cell responses was reported after vaccination. Spike-specific TCR breadth was higher in Ad26.COV2.S recipients than in placebo recipients (P = 0.0014). Comparing responses between vaccine doses or regimens was not something the study was powered to do. It was noted by the authors that total T cell responses may have been underestimated by the TCR breadth and depth analyses.

The immunoSEQ Assay was used to sequence TCRbeta CDR3 regions. After extraction, genomic DNA underwent amplification by bias-controlled multiplex PCR, followed by high-throughput sequencing. Turning to the authors' computational methods: To quantify the absolute abundance of every unique TCRbeta CDR3 region, sequences were collapsed and filtered. T cell fraction was estimated by normalizing TCRbeta template counts to usable DNA, which was measured by amplifying reference genes present in all nucleated cells. Repertoire TCRs were annotated as SARS-CoV-2-specific when V gene, CDR3 amino acid sequence and J gene were exactly matched to a known reactive TCR set. The reference SARS-CoV-2 TCR set came from MIRA and was filtered for enrichment in COVID-19-positive ImmuneCODE repertoires, removing public or cross-reactive TCRs. Using the MIRA antigens, annotated TCRs were further analysed by specific ORF or by position within an ORF. Breadth was defined as the number of annotated unique rearrangements divided by the total number of unique productive rearrangements, and depth was defined as the summed frequency of the annotated unique rearrangements. Group comparisons of TCR breadth used two-sided Wilcoxon rank-sum tests. TCRdb limited this immuneACCESS table to in-frame rearrangements with V and J called. A share of clones is missing; checked studies link under half to unresolved V genes, and the rest is unexplained. The V and J calls and clone size come from that table; D and trimming were worked out from the DNA. In all, the sample holds hundreds of thousands of clones, and about 88% of those were seen once. The leading ten clones occupy around 5.8% of the sample.

Via the germline V gene, CDR1 is MNHEY and CDR2 SVGAGI. The CDR3 measures 14 amino acids from cysteine to phenylalanine. The read is trimmed to its CDR3 DNA, 42 bases read in frame from base 1. V is pared back by 4 bases and J by 6 bases, with 15 bases lying between the germline termini. The treatment or condition label here, explained by the study, means: 15 to 20 received Ad26.COV2.S at low or high dose, single or two shots; roughly five received placebo; per-sample allocation not given. For vaccine and placebo recipients, repertoires were sequenced using samples collected on day 63 after the first injection. Cohort 1b enrolled 25 adults aged 18-55 years at a single site in Boston, USA, between 29 July and 7 August 2020. Ad26.COV2.S was a replication-incompetent adenovirus type 26 vector expressing a prefusion-stabilized SARS-CoV-2 spike protein from the original Wuhan strain. For this clone: Which antigen it targets is not known. Base qualities are not recorded, but no much larger clone differs from it by a single base.

The clonotype comes from a person aged 18-65 years who received the Ad26.COV2.S COVID-19 vaccine or a placebo. Here the chain combines TRBV6-5 and TRBJ1-1, with a tentative D gene TRBD1 over 6 matching bases. Sequencing used peripheral blood, obtained in a trial of Ad26.COV2.S vaccine versus placebo. The base sequence is TGTGCCAGCAGTTCAGGGGTAGGTTCGGCTGAAGCTTTCTTT. It translates to CASSSGVGSAEAFF.